Sequencing of this T cell receptor beta chain was carried out in a study of T-cell reconstitution after alpha-beta-depleted transplantation in children. On this clonotype itself: What it recognizes is unknown.

The V gene lost 3 bases and the J gene lost 3 bases, with 20 bases spanning the gap. This CDR3 spans 17 amino acids. Findings of the study overall: Several hundred expanded graft clones reportedly were the source of alpha-beta T cells about two months after transplant. T-cell numbers and diversity one year post-transplant derived largely from freshly generated T cells. Diversity of TCRbeta at day 60 was high in some patients, arising from surviving recipient T cells and thymic progenitors.

Preparation of the TCRbeta library used unique molecular identifiers. TCRdb used MiXCR to reprocess the PCR reads, holding one entry per CDR3 protein. This sample has around 580,000 distinct CDR3 sequences, with 25% to 30% found just once. This specimen was PBMCs, taken before TCRalphabeta/CD19-depleted stem cell transplant. The rearrangement uses TRBV12-3 or TRBV12-4 and TRBJ1-2, with TRBD1 as a possible D gene (5 bases). The sequence derives from a boy younger than two with Wiskott-Aldrich syndrome, due to receive a stem cell transplant. The chain's CDR3 is CASSFLSHRKNDYGYTF. CDR3 coding DNA: TGTGCCAGCAGTTTTCTGTCACACAGGAAGAACGACTATGGCTACACCTTC.